A selection of T cell receptor beta chains follows, all from one sample in a study of blood T cell repertoires in COVID-19. TCRdb keeps only in-frame clones here, not all; method: immunoSEQ multiplex PCR. The sample records 99,000 or so clones, about four fifths being singletons. Specimen: peripheral blood. These TCRs come from a man of 80 years or more with acute or convalescent COVID-19. CDR3s include the opening cysteine and the closing phenylalanine or tryptophan. Each record gives: D gene, J gene, clone size, V gene, CDR3 protein, CDR3 DNA. The D gene is left open where the match is weak. Clone sizes are given selectively: once, few, many, or a class where the clone is expanded.

>TRBD1|TRBJ2-6|once|TRBV5-4
CASSLGTGAGANVLTF
TGTGCCAGCAGCTTAGGGACAGGGGCTGGGGCCAACGTCCTGACTTTC
>TRBD1|TRBJ1-2|.|TRBV23-1
CASSQTRRDRAKYGYTF
TGCGCCAGCAGTCAAACCCGTCGCGACAGGGCCAAGTATGGCTACACCTTC
>.|TRBJ2-7|.|TRBV9
CASSVGGETYEQYF
TGTGCCAGCAGCGTAGGGGGAGAGACCTACGAGCAGTACTTC
>TRBD2|TRBJ2-5|once|TRBV7-2
CASSLASGRETQYF
TGTGCCAGCAGCTTGGCTAGCGGGAGGGAGACCCAGTACTTC
>TRBD2|TRBJ2-7|.|TRBV11-3
CASSLEGGAGFYEQYF
TGTGCCAGCAGCTTAGAGGGAGGGGCCGGTTTCTACGAGCAGTACTTC
>.|TRBJ2-7|.|TRBV29-1
CSVEGGRDGSSYEQYF
TGCAGCGTTGAAGGGGGTCGGGACGGGAGCTCCTACGAGCAGTACTTC
>TRBD2|TRBJ2-4|.|TRBV5-1
CASSLEGLAENIQYF
TGCGCCAGCAGCTTGGAAGGGCTAGCGGAAAACATTCAGTACTTC
>.|TRBJ2-7|.|TRBV7-9
CASSPFSMGGEQYF
TGTGCCAGCAGCCCCTTTTCGATGGGGGGAGAGCAGTACTTC
>.|TRBJ2-7|.|TRBV18
CASSPSQGRAYEQYF
TGTGCCAGCTCACCAAGTCAGGGGCGAGCCTACGAGCAGTACTTC
>TRBD1|TRBJ2-1|.|TRBV18
CASSPGQGTTLNEQFF
TGTGCCAGCTCACCCGGACAGGGGACGACTTTGAATGAGCAGTTCTTC
>.|TRBJ1-2|few|TRBV4-1
CASSHGPGDGYTF
TGCGCCAGCAGCCATGGACCGGGAGATGGCTACACCTTC
>.|TRBJ2-7|few|TRBV12-3/TRBV12-4
CASSFLSYEQYF
TGTGCCAGCAGTTTCCTTTCCTACGAGCAGTACTTC
>TRBD1|TRBJ2-2|.|TRBV10-1
CASSRDRAGELFF
TGCGCCAGCAGTCGGGACAGGGCCGGGGAGCTGTTTTTT
>.|TRBJ2-2|.|TRBV5-1
CASSSGTFTGELFF
TGCGCCAGCAGCTCCGGGACTTTTACCGGGGAGCTGTTTTTT
>TRBD2|TRBJ2-5|.|TRBV7-9
CASSLQRTSGRRQETQYF
TGTGCCAGCAGCTTACAACGGACTAGCGGGAGGAGGCAAGAGACCCAGTACTTC
>.|TRBJ2-3|.|TRBV20-1
CSASERPTDTQYF
TGCAGTGCTAGTGAGCGCCCCACAGATACGCAGTATTTT
>TRBD1|TRBJ1-4|.|TRBV30
CAWSEGTGGRKLFF
TGTGCCTGGAGCGAAGGGACAGGGGGCCGAAAACTGTTTTTT
>TRBD1|TRBJ1-2|.|TRBV11-2
CASSLDTRTGEGYTF
TGTGCCAGCAGCTTAGATACCAGGACAGGCGAAGGCTACACCTTC
>.|TRBJ1-2|.|TRBV18
CASSQSAGTQNYGYTF
TGTGCCAGCTCACAGAGCGCCGGGACACAGAACTATGGCTACACCTTC
>TRBD1|TRBJ2-2|.|TRBV5-4
CASSLDSRTGAGELFF
TGTGCCAGCAGCCTGGACAGTAGGACAGGCGCCGGGGAGCTGTTTTTT
>.|TRBJ1-2|.|TRBV2
CASKEGGVGGYTF
TGTGCCAGCAAAGAGGGAGGGGTCGGCGGCTACACCTTC
>.|TRBJ1-2|.|TRBV4-2
CASSLQGGGNYGYTF
TGTGCCAGCAGCCTACAGGGAGGGGGTAACTATGGCTACACCTTC
>.|TRBJ1-1|many|TRBV5-1
CASSLVERTQGEAFF
TGCGCCAGCAGCTTGGTAGAGCGGACACAGGGTGAAGCTTTCTTT
>TRBD2|TRBJ2-5|few|TRBV9
CASSYSGLPVETQYF
TGTGCCAGCAGCTACTCGGGACTACCCGTAGAGACCCAGTACTTC